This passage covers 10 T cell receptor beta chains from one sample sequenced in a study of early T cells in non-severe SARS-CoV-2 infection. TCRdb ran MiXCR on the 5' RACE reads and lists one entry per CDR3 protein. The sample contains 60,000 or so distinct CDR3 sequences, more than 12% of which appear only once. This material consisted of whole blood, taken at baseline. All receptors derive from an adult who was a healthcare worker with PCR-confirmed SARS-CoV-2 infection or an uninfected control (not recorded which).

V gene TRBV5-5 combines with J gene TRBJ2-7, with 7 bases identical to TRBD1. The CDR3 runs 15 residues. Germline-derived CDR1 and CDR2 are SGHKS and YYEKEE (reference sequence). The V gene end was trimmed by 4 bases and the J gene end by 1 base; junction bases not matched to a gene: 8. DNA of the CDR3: TGTGCCAGCAGCAATCAGGGGGTAGGATCCTACGAGCAGTACTTC. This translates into CASSNQGVGSYEQYF.

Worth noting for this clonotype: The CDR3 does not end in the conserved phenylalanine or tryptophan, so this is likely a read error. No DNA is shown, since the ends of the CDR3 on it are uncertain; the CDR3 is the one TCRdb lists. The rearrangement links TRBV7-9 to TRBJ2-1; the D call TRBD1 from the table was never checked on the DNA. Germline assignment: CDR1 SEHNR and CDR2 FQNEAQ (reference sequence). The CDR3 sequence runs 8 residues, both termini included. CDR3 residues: CASSSEGL.

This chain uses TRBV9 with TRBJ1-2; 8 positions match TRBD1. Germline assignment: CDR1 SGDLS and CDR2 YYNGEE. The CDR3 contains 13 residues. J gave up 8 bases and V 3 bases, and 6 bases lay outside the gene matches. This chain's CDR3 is CASSEGTGGGYTF. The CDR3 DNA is TGTGCCAGCAGCGAGGGGACAGGAGGAGGCTACACCTTC.

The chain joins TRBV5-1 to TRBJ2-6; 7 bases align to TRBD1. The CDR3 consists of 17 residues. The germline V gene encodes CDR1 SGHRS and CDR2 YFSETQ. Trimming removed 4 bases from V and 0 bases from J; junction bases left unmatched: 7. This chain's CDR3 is CASSLDRSDSGANVLTF. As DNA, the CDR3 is TGCGCCAGCAGCCTGGACAGGAGCGACTCTGGGGCCAACGTCCTGACTTTC.

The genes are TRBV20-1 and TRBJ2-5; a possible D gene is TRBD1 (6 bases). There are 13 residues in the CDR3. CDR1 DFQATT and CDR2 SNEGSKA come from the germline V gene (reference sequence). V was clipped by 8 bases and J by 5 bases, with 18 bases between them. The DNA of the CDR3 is TGCAGTTACAGGGCCAGTTTTAGGGAGACCCAGTACTTC. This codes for CSYRASFRETQYF.

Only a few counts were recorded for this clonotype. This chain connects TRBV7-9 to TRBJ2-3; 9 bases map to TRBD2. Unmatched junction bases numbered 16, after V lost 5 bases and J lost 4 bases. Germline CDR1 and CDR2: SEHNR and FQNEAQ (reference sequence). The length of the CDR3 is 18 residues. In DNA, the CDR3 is TGTGCCAGCAGCAGATCGACTAGCGGTCCCTGGGGGGCAGATACGCAGTATTTT. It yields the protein CASSRSTSGPWGADTQYF.

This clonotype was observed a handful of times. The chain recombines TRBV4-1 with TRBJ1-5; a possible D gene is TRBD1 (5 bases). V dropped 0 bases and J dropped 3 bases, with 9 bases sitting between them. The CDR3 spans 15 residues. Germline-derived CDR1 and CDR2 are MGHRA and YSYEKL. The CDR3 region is CASSQEGTVNQPQHF. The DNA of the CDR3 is TGCGCCAGCAGCCAAGAAGGGACCGTCAATCAGCCCCAGCATTTT.

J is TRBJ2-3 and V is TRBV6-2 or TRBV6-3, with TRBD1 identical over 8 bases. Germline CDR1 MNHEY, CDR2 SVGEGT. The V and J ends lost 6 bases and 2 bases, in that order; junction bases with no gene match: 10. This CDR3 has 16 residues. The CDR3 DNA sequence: TGTGCCAGCAGACTAGGGACAGGACTGATCACAGATACGCAGTATTTT. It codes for CASRLGTGLITDTQYF.

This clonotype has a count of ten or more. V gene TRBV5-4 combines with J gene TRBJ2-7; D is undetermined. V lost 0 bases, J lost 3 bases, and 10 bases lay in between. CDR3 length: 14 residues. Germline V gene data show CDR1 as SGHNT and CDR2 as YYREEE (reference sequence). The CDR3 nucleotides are TGTGCCAGCAGCTTGGGTCTGGGCGGCTACGAGCAGTACTTC. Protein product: CASSLGLGGYEQYF.

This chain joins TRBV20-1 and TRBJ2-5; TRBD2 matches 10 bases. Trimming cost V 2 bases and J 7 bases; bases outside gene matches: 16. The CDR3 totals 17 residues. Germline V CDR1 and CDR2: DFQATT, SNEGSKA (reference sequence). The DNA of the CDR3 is TGCAGTGCTAGACGGGGAGGACTAGCGGAAGGTCGCGGGACCCAGTACTTC. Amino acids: CSARRGGLAEGRGTQYF.